Presented here are 10 T cell receptor beta chains from one specimen sequenced in a study of blood T cell repertoires in COVID-19. Generated by immunoSEQ multiplex PCR, the TCRdb table keeps only in-frame clones and is missing some. Here the sample spans hundreds of thousands of clones, about 86% being singletons. Specimen: peripheral blood. These receptors originate from a woman aged 45 to 65 with acute or convalescent COVID-19.

This sequence joins TRBV7-6 and TRBJ2-5, with 8 bases fitting TRBD2. Per germline, CDR1 SGHVS and CDR2 FNYEAQ. Trimming cost V 1 base and J 2 bases; bases outside gene matches: 3. CDR3 length: 15 amino acids. CDR3 protein: CASSLGTSSQETQYF. In DNA, the CDR3 is TGTGCCAGCAGCTTAGGGACTAGCAGTCAAGAGACCCAGTACTTC.

The chain uses TRBV5-4 and TRBJ1-1, with 8 bases fitting TRBD1. The CDR3 covers 14 residues. J gave up 0 bases and V 4 bases, and 2 bases lay outside the gene matches. Per germline, CDR1 SGHNT and CDR2 YYREEE (reference sequence). This CDR3 reads CASSADRVNTEAFF. CDR3 sequence (DNA): TGTGCCAGCAGCGCGGACAGGGTGAACACTGAAGCTTTCTTT.

The rearrangement joins TRBV24-1 to TRBJ2-7, with D unclear. CDR1 and CDR2 (germline): KGHDR, SFDVKD. With 3 bases removed from V and 4 bases from J, the gap between germline ends came to 9 bases. CDR3 size: 13 residues. The CDR3 loop reads CATSDPAGYEQYF. CDR3 bases: TGTGCCACCAGTGATCCCGCCGGTTACGAGCAGTACTTC.

The V gene is TRBV12-3 or TRBV12-4, the J gene TRBJ2-7, with 7 bases aligning to TRBD1. The CDR3 is made up of 13 amino acids. V was clipped by 5 bases and J by 2 bases; unmatched bases: 3. The CDR3 here is CASSPGGPYEQYF. In nucleotides, the CDR3 is TGTGCCAGCAGTCCAGGGGGACCCTACGAGCAGTACTTC.

This chain uses TRBV15 with TRBJ2-7, with TRBD2 matching over 9 bases. The CDR3 consists of 15 residues. CDR1 and CDR2 from the germline V gene are LNHNV and YYDKDF (reference sequence). Unmatched junction bases numbered 7, after V lost 4 bases and J lost 3 bases. CDR3 coding DNA: TGTGCCACCAGCAAAAATAGCGGGAGCTACTACGAGCAGTACTTC. Its translation is CATSKNSGSYYEQYF.

The chain links TRBV5-6 to TRBJ2-4, with D perhaps TRBD2 (6 bases). This CDR3 is 15 amino acids long. V was clipped by 0 bases and J by 4 bases, with 11 bases between them. The germline V gene encodes CDR1 SGHDT and CDR2 YYEEEE. CDR3 coding DNA: TGTGCCAGCAGCTTGGGCCGCGGGGCAAAAAACATTCAGTACTTC. Protein: CASSLGRGAKNIQYF.

Comment on this clone: Other DNA sequences from this sample encode an identical CDR3 as well. V gene TRBV28 combines with J gene TRBJ2-2; 9 positions agree with TRBD2. Germline-derived CDR1 and CDR2 are MDHEN and SYDVKM. After removal of 4 bases from V and 6 bases from J, the junction contained 6 bases not matched to a gene. This CDR3 is 15 amino acids long. The CDR3, as DNA: TGTGCCAGCAGTTCGGGACTAGCAGGGGCCGGGGAGCTGTTTTTT. Its protein product is CASSSGLAGAGELFF.

This clone was counted a single time. This chain connects TRBV4-2 to TRBJ2-1; TRBD2 matches 7 bases. The CDR3 has 18 residues. The germline CDR1 and CDR2 sequences are LGHNA and YNFKEQ. V dropped 0 bases and J dropped 7; count of bases not matched to a gene: 15. CDR3 loop: CASSQDLRGLELGNEQFF. The CDR3 region has the DNA TGTGCCAGCAGCCAAGATCTAAGAGGACTAGAATTAGGAAATGAGCAGTTCTTC.

This chain joins TRBV18 and TRBJ2-1, with TRBD2 matching over 9 bases. With 2 bases clipped from V and 6 bases from J, the junction kept 8 bases outside the gene matches. The germline V gene has CDR1 KGHSH and CDR2 LQKENI. This CDR3 contains 16 residues. The CDR3 DNA is TGTGCCAGCTCACCAATCGCGGGAGGGCCATCCAATGAGCAGTTCTTC. It yields the protein CASSPIAGGPSNEQFF.

The V gene is TRBV27, the J gene TRBJ2-1; 11 bases map to TRBD1. The V gene end was trimmed by 7 bases and the J gene end by 7 bases; junction bases not matched to a gene: 12. Per germline, CDR1 MNHEY and CDR2 SMNVEV (reference sequence). This CDR3 region has 16 residues. The CDR3 spells CASTTQRTGGFNEQFF. The CDR3 coding sequence is TGTGCCAGCACCACACAAAGGACAGGGGGCTTTAATGAGCAGTTCTTC.